A selection of T cell receptor beta chains follows, all from one sample in a study of blood T cell repertoires in COVID-19. TCRdb's copy holds only in-frame clones and misses some; the assay was immunoSEQ multiplex PCR. The profile shows 35,000 to 45,000 clones, 75% to 90% of them singletons. Sequencing was done on a sample of peripheral blood. These receptors came from a man between 60 and 75 years old with acute or convalescent COVID-19. The CDR3 runs from the conserved cysteine through the conserved F or W. A D gene is named only where the DNA matches it firmly. The listing skips clone size in some rows; elsewhere it reads once, few, many or a size class.

cdr3_aa cdr3_nt d_call j_call v_call clone_size
CASSSHDRPGELFF TGCGCCAGCAGCTCTCATGACAGACCCGGGGAGCTGTTTTTT . TRBJ2-2 TRBV5-1 .
CASSLDRGTEAFF TGCGCCAGCAGCTTGGACAGGGGGACTGAAGCTTTCTTT TRBD1 TRBJ1-1 TRBV5-1 few
CASSLGGVEETQYF TGTGCTAGCAGCTTAGGGGGGGTCGAAGAGACCCAGTACTTC . TRBJ2-5 TRBV7-7 .
CASSSLRGSSGANVLTF TGTGCCAGCAGTTCATTGAGGGGGAGTTCTGGGGCCAACGTCCTGACTTTC . TRBJ2-6 TRBV11-2 .
CASSENLAGDADTQYF TGTGCCAGCAGTGAGAATCTAGCGGGAGACGCAGATACGCAGTATTTT TRBD2 TRBJ2-3 TRBV25-1 .
CASSLGLSYEQYF TGTGCCAGCAGCTTGGGCCTCTCCTACGAGCAGTACTTC . TRBJ2-7 TRBV6-4 .
CASSPSGRDTGELFF TGTGCCAGCAGCCCTAGCGGGAGGGACACCGGGGAGCTGTTTTTT TRBD2 TRBJ2-2 TRBV7-9 .
CASSYGSGQGLYEQYF TGTGCCAGCAGTTACGGTTCGGGACAGGGGTTATACGAGCAGTACTTC TRBD1 TRBJ2-7 TRBV6-6 .
CASTLTAGAGELFF TGCGCCAGCACTTTGACGGCCGGGGCGGGGGAACTGTTTTTT . TRBJ1-4 TRBV10-2 .
CASSWDHQGPEKLFF TGTGCCAGCAGCTGGGATCATCAGGGCCCGGAAAAACTGTTTTTT . TRBJ1-4 TRBV7-9 once
CASSKPGLGIGYTF TGTGCCAGCAGTAAACCGGGACTGGGGATTGGCTACACCTTC . TRBJ1-2 TRBV6-5 .
CASSRTGTQYNEQFF TGTGCCAGCAGCCGCACCGGGACTCAATACAATGAGCAGTTCTTC . TRBJ2-1 TRBV11-2 .
CATTQGGERGNEQFF TGTGCCACCACACAGGGGGGGGAAAGGGGCAATGAGCAGTTCTTC . TRBJ2-1 TRBV10-3 .
CSVGLAGDTEAFF TGCAGCGTTGGACTGGCCGGGGACACTGAAGCTTTCTTT . TRBJ1-1 TRBV29-1 .
CASSLRDRSYNSPLHF TGTGCCAGTAGTCTCCGGGACAGAAGTTATAATTCACCCCTCCACTTT TRBD1 TRBJ1-6 TRBV19 once
CATQDRGGEKLFF TGTGCCACCCAAGACAGGGGTGGCGAAAAACTGTTTTTT TRBD1 TRBJ1-4 TRBV19 .
CASSPRTGSNEKLFF TGCGCCAGCAGCCCGCGGACTGGGAGTAATGAAAAACTGTTTTTT . TRBJ1-4 TRBV5-1 .
CASSWSERGTQYF TGTGCCAGCAGCTGGTCAGAGCGCGGGACCCAGTACTTC . TRBJ2-5 TRBV7-8 .
CASSQDPSGRNEQFF TGTGCCAGCAGCCAAGATCCTAGCGGGAGGAATGAGCAGTTCTTC TRBD2 TRBJ2-1 TRBV3-1/TRBV3-2 .
CASTLEASSSYEQYF TGTGCCAGCACCTTGGAGGCTTCGAGCTCCTACGAGCAGTACTTC . TRBJ2-7 TRBV11-2 .
CASSQGLAGGNEQFF TGTGCCAGCAGCCAAGGACTAGCGGGAGGTAATGAGCAGTTCTTC TRBD2 TRBJ2-1 TRBV5-6 .
CAISLAVTDTQYF TGTGCCATCAGTTTAGCGGTCACAGATACGCAGTATTTT . TRBJ2-3 TRBV10-3 .
CASHKTSTVLYEQYF TGTGCCAGCCACAAGACTAGCACCGTCCTCTACGAGCAGTACTTC TRBD2 TRBJ2-7 TRBV6-5 .
CATSATTSGSEQFF TGTGCCACCAGTGCTACGACTAGCGGCAGTGAGCAGTTCTTC TRBD2 TRBJ2-1 TRBV24-1 .
CASSPVGALYGYTF TGCGCCAGCAGCCCCGTGGGGGCCTTGTATGGCTACACCTTC . TRBJ1-2 TRBV4-1 .
CASSFSDPQAGETQYF TGTGCCAGCAGTTTCTCGGACCCACAGGCCGGTGAGACCCAGTACTTC . TRBJ2-5 TRBV28 .
CASSPTGVGTQYF TGTGCCAGCAGTCCTACGGGTGTCGGGACCCAGTACTTC . TRBJ2-5 TRBV7-8 .
CASSPRVSGTEAFF TGTGCCAGCAGTCCTCGGGTTTCGGGGACTGAAGCTTTCTTT . TRBJ1-1 TRBV9 few
CASSQVGRGYNVYGYTF TGCGCCAGCAGCCAAGTAGGCAGGGGGTATAATGTCTATGGCTACACCTTC TRBD1 TRBJ1-2 TRBV4-3 few
CASTTSGYSGNTIYF TGTGCCTCCACAACGTCAGGTTACTCTGGAAACACCATATATTTT . TRBJ1-3 TRBV28 .
CASSYSRDLSGNEQFF TGTGCCAGCAGTTACTCCCGGGACTTGAGTGGCAATGAGCAGTTCTTC . TRBJ2-1 TRBV6-6 .
CASSEYRQGPQGETQYF TGTGCCAGTAGTGAATACAGACAGGGCCCACAGGGGGAGACCCAGTACTTC TRBD1 TRBJ2-5 TRBV19 .
CASSRIALATGELFF TGTGCCAGTAGTCGAATAGCGTTAGCCACCGGGGAGCTGTTTTTT . TRBJ2-2 TRBV19 .
CAGTGSPGETQYF TGCGCCGGAACAGGGTCCCCAGGAGAGACCCAGTACTTC . TRBJ2-5 TRBV5-1 .
CASSTGQRNSRRWETQYF TGCGCCAGCAGCACCGGACAGCGTAATTCCCGTAGGTGGGAGACCCAGTACTTC . TRBJ2-5 TRBV5-1 once
CASSQDPFAASTDTQYF TGTGCCAGCAGCCAAGATCCGTTCGCGGCTAGCACAGATACGCAGTATTTT . TRBJ2-3 TRBV3-1/TRBV3-2 .
CATSRGSGEPSYEQYF TGTGCCACCAGCAGAGGTTCAGGCGAGCCCTCCTACGAGCAGTACTTC . TRBJ2-7 TRBV15 .
CASSPGREGEQFF TGTGCCAGCAGCCCGGGTCGGGAAGGAGAGCAGTTCTTC . TRBJ2-1 TRBV11-3 .
CASSQEAHGQGADAFF TGCGCCAGCAGCCAAGAGGCCCACGGACAGGGGGCAGATGCTTTCTTT TRBD1 TRBJ1-1 TRBV4-3 .
CSAGLNYGYTF TGCAGTGCTGGTCTAAACTATGGCTACACCTTC . TRBJ1-2 TRBV20-1 .
CASSSVRTSGTISYEQYF TGTGCCAGCAGTTCCGTGCGGACTAGCGGGACAATCTCCTACGAGCAGTACTTC TRBD2 TRBJ2-7 TRBV27 .
CASKRGIQNTEAFF TGTGCCAGCAAACGCGGGATTCAGAACACTGAAGCTTTCTTT . TRBJ1-1 TRBV6-5 once
CATSRGNSGSEEQYF TGTGCCACCAGCAGAGGGAATAGCGGGAGTGAGGAGCAGTACTTC TRBD2 TRBJ2-7 TRBV15 once
CASRGDSLNEQFF TGTGCCAGCAGGGGGGACAGCCTCAATGAGCAGTTCTTC TRBD1 TRBJ2-1 TRBV2 .
CASSLSSGGSPYEQYF TGTGCCAGCAGTTTATCGTCGGGTGGGAGTCCCTACGAGCAGTACTTC . TRBJ2-7 TRBV27 .
CASSNPGLAISYNEQFF TGTGCCAGTAGTAATCCCGGACTAGCCATCTCGTACAATGAGCAGTTCTTC TRBD2 TRBJ2-1 TRBV19 .
CASSLTQDGGTQYF TGTGCCAGCAGCTTAACGCAGGATGGTGGGACCCAGTACTTC . TRBJ2-5 TRBV11-2 few
CASSAAQGNTEAFF TGTGCCAGCTCAGCGGCACAGGGGAACACTGAAGCTTTCTTT . TRBJ1-1 TRBV18 .
CASSYETGTGEGLSNQPQHF TGTGCCAGCAGTTACGAGACCGGGACAGGGGAAGGGTTAAGCAATCAGCCCCAGCATTTT TRBD1 TRBJ1-5 TRBV6-2/TRBV6-3 .